The 22 T cell receptor beta chains below all came from one sample that was sequenced in a study of T-cell memory formation after mild COVID-19. TCRdb ran MiXCR on the 5' RACE reads and lists one entry per CDR3 protein. The sample comprises around 470,000 distinct CDR3 sequences, 20% of which are singletons, and approximately 8.4% rests with the top ten. The specimen sequenced was PBMCs or a T cell subset sorted from them (not recorded which). Every receptor here comes from an adult woman who had mild COVID-19 (a few samples of this study predate the infection). Cell type and time point are not known.

The V call is TRBV6-6, the J call TRBJ2-7; 13 nucleotides align to TRBD2. With 0 bases clipped from V and 0 bases from J, the junction kept 8 bases outside the gene matches. This CDR3 contains 19 residues. Germline V gene lookup returns CDR1 MNHNY and CDR2 SVGAGI (reference sequence). The chain's CDR3 is CASSYSMLLAGGDSYEQYF. The CDR3 DNA is TGTGCCAGCAGTTACTCGATGTTACTAGCGGGGGGGGACTCCTACGAGCAGTACTTC.

This clonotype has more than one count but fewer than ten. The chain is built from TRBV3-1 and TRBJ2-1; 10 bases line up with TRBD2. CDR1 and CDR2 (germline): LGHDT, YNNKEL (reference sequence). The CDR3 extends over 15 amino acids. After removal of 6 bases from V and 7 bases from J, the junction contained 9 bases not matched to a gene. The CDR3 here is CASSPGLAFGNEQFF. DNA of the CDR3: TGTGCCAGCAGTCCGGGACTAGCGTTTGGAAATGAGCAGTTCTTC.

The sample holds a few counts of this clonotype. V usage is TRBV12-3 or TRBV12-4 and J usage is TRBJ2-7; 14 bases are shared with TRBD2. The V and J ends lost 5 bases and 5 bases, in that order; junction bases with no gene match: 8. This CDR3 spans 16 amino acids. The DNA of the CDR3 is TGTGCCAGCAGTGGGGGGGGACTAGCGGGAGAGGACGAGCAGTACTTC. It yields the protein CASSGGGLAGEDEQYF.

In DNA form, the CDR3 reads TGTGCCAGCAGTGACCAGCTCAACACTGAAGCTTTCTTT. It codes for CASSDQLNTEAFF. V usage is TRBV12-3 or TRBV12-4 and J usage is TRBJ1-1; D unresolved. The CDR3 is 13 amino acids. Trimming removed 5 bases at V and 2 bases at J, with 9 bases between.

The V gene is TRBV24-1, the J gene TRBJ2-1; D ambiguous. CDR1 and CDR2 (germline): KGHDR, SFDVKD. This CDR3 has 13 residues. The ends were cut back, 7 bases at V and 4 bases at J, with 10 bases in the middle. CDR3 in amino acids: CATSHTRYNEQFF. In DNA, the CDR3 is TGTGCCACCAGCCATACTCGATACAATGAGCAGTTCTTC.

V usage is TRBV5-1 and J usage is TRBJ1-1; D gene uncertain. Germline V gene lookup returns CDR1 SGHRS and CDR2 YFSETQ. The CDR3 runs to 15 residues. Trimming shortened V by 1 base and J by 1 base, and 11 bases separated the two germline ends. CDR3 nucleotide sequence: TGCGCCAGCAGCTTGCGGGCAGCGTCGAACACTGAAGCTTTCTTT. Its translation: CASSLRAASNTEAFF.

This clonotype was detected a few times. The chain has TRBV28 and TRBJ2-1; the match to TRBD1 covers 11 bases. The V gene end was trimmed by 10 bases and the J gene end by 9 bases; junction bases not matched to a gene: 11. CDR1 MDHEN and CDR2 SYDVKM come from the germline V gene. The CDR3 totals 14 residues. The DNA of the CDR3 is TGTGCCACTCAATCCGGGACAGGGGGGACTGAGCAGTTCTTC. Its protein product is CATQSGTGGTEQFF.

This clonotype was seen only a few times. V usage is TRBV7-9 and J usage is TRBJ1-4; TRBD1 matches 10 bases. With 4 bases clipped from V and 0 bases from J, the junction kept 2 bases outside the gene matches. Germline V gene data show CDR1 as SEHNR and CDR2 as FQNEAQ (reference sequence). This CDR3 is built from 16 residues. The CDR3, as DNA: TGTGCCAGCAGCTCAGGACAGGGGGCAACTAATGAAAAACTGTTTTTT. It encodes CASSSGQGATNEKLFF.

The chain recombines TRBV11-3 with TRBJ2-7; no reliable D call. The CDR3 has 12 residues. V was shortened by 4 bases and J by 8 bases, with 12 bases between the two germline ends. The germline gives CDR1 SGHNT, CDR2 YENEEA. The CDR3 bases are TGTGCCAGCAGCTCGGACCGACGCCAGCAGTACTTC. As protein: CASSSDRRQQYF.

This rearrangement joins TRBV7-6 to TRBJ2-3; D ambiguous. The germline CDR1 and CDR2 sequences are SGHVS and FNYEAQ. Trimming removed 7 bases from V and 0 bases from J, with 20 bases in between. This CDR3 comprises 17 residues. CDR3 protein: CASKPLKETPSTDTQYF. CDR3 nucleotide sequence: TGTGCCAGCAAGCCCTTGAAGGAGACTCCTAGCACAGATACGCAGTATTTT. Variable domain in full (rest from reference TRBV7-6 and TRBJ2-3): GAGVSQSPRYKVTKRGQDVALRCDPISGHVSLYWYRQALGQGPEFLTYFNYEAQQDKSGLPNDRFSAERPEGSISTLTIQRTEQRDSAMYRCASKPLKETPSTDTQYFGPGTRLTVL.

The chain couples TRBV6-2 or TRBV6-3 to TRBJ1-5, with no clear D. From germline, CDR1 is MNHEY and CDR2 SVGEGT. The CDR3 spans 13 residues. V lost 2 bases, J lost 4 bases, and 6 bases lay in between. The CDR3 loop reads CASSYGQNQPQHF. In DNA, the CDR3 is TGTGCCAGCAGTTACGGGCAGAATCAGCCCCAGCATTTT.

The chain couples TRBV5-1 to TRBJ1-1; D not certain. From germline, CDR1 is SGHRS and CDR2 YFSETQ. V lost 2 bases, J lost 5 bases, and 16 bases lay in between. This CDR3 comprises 15 residues. This CDR3 is CASSLRTGGGTEAFF. The CDR3 DNA sequence: TGCGCCAGCAGCTTACGGACGGGCGGAGGGACTGAAGCTTTCTTT.

The rearrangement uses TRBV19 and TRBJ2-1, with TRBD1 matching over 7 bases. Germline V CDR1 and CDR2: LNHDA, SQIVND (reference sequence). The CDR3 is made up of 14 amino acids. The J segment lost 7 bases and the V segment lost 5 bases, leaving 8 bases of the junction unmatched. The CDR3 region is CASSSLDRVNEQFF. As DNA, the CDR3 is TGTGCCAGTAGTTCACTCGACAGGGTAAATGAGCAGTTCTTC. Based on the CDR3 plus reference TRBV19 and TRBJ2-1, the full variable domain is DGGITQSPKYLFRKEGQNVTLSCEQNLNHDAMYWYRQDPGQGLRLIYYSQIVNDFQKGDIAEGYSVSREKKESFPLTVTSAQKNPTAFYLCASSSLDRVNEQFFGPGTRLTVL.

The chain carries TRBV4-1 and TRBJ2-5, with D possibly being TRBD2 (6 bases). The CDR3 covers 16 residues. The germline V gene encodes CDR1 MGHRA and CDR2 YSYEKL. V shed 2 bases and J shed 2 bases, with 15 bases lying between them. The CDR3 loop is CASSQTGERVQETQYF. CDR3 DNA: TGCGCCAGCAGCCAAACGGGAGAGCGGGTTCAAGAGACCCAGTACTTC.

This sequence joins TRBV5-1 and TRBJ1-2; 11 nucleotides agree with TRBD1. The V segment lost 7 bases and the J segment 5 bases; nucleotides outside the gene matches: 1. The CDR3 has 12 residues. CDR1 and CDR2 (germline): SGHRS, YFSETQ. The CDR3 sequence: CASGQGAYGYTF. The DNA for the CDR3 is TGCGCCAGCGGACAGGGGGCTTATGGCTACACCTTC.

This clonotype was recorded a few times. The gene calls are TRBV24-1 and TRBJ2-2; 8 bases are shared with TRBD2. This CDR3 region has 15 residues. The junction had 5 bases not matched to a gene; V was cut back by 2 bases and J by 7 bases. Germline V CDR1 and CDR2: KGHDR, SFDVKD. The CDR3 bases are TGTGCCACCAGTGATTGGCGGGGGGCAGGCGGGGAGCTGTTTTTT. Amino acids: CATSDWRGAGGELFF.

This clonotype was found many times. This rearrangement joins TRBV12-3 or TRBV12-4 to TRBJ1-3; D unclear. The CDR3 consists of 13 residues. V was trimmed by 3 bases and J by 0 bases, leaving 3 bases between them. The CDR3 region is CASSFISGNTIYF. CDR3 nucleotide sequence: TGTGCCAGCAGTTTTATCTCTGGAAACACCATATATTTT.

The chain uses TRBV24-1 and TRBJ2-1; 12 nucleotides align to TRBD2. This CDR3 region has 17 residues. With V trimmed by 3 bases and J by 7 bases, 9 bases remained unmatched. CDR1 KGHDR and CDR2 SFDVKD come from the germline V gene. CDR3 nucleotides: TGTGCCACCAGTGATCGTGGACTAGCGGGGAGGGCGAATGAGCAGTTCTTC. Translation: CATSDRGLAGRANEQFF.

The rearrangement joins TRBV4-1 to TRBJ2-3, with 14 bases aligning to TRBD2. CDR1 and CDR2 from the germline V gene are MGHRA and YSYEKL. The CDR3 contains 18 residues. The ends lost 4 bases at V and 0 bases at J; junction bases unmatched: 6. The CDR3: CASSPRLAGGYSTDTQYF. As DNA, the CDR3 is TGCGCCAGCAGCCCACGACTAGCGGGGGGGTACAGCACAGATACGCAGTATTTT.

This clonotype was found many times. The chain has TRBV4-2 and TRBJ2-7, with TRBD2 matching 10 bases. After removal of 6 bases from V and 2 bases from J, the junction contained 7 bases not matched to a gene. Germline V gene lookup returns CDR1 LGHNA and CDR2 YNFKEQ. This CDR3 has 15 amino acids. CDR3 coding DNA: TGTGCCAGCAGACTATCAGGACTAGCGGCCTACGAGCAGTACTTC. Encoded protein: CASRLSGLAAYEQYF.

The chain combines TRBV27 with TRBJ2-7; D may be TRBD1 or TRBD2 (6 bases each). V was shortened by 3 bases and J by 6 bases, with 21 bases between the two germline ends. Germline lookup yields CDR1 MNHEY and CDR2 SMNVEV (reference sequence). The CDR3 is made up of 16 amino acids. This chain's CDR3 is CASSLIGGRYAGEQYF. In DNA, the CDR3 is TGTGCCAGCAGTTTGATAGGGGGGAGATACGCCGGCGAGCAGTACTTC.

In its sample, this clonotype was seen many times. This chain links TRBV19 with TRBJ2-1; a weak D match, TRBD2 (5 bases). Trimming took 1 base from V and 8 from J, leaving 15 bases between them. This CDR3 is 15 amino acids long. The germline gives CDR1 LNHDA, CDR2 SQIVND (reference sequence). CDR3 in amino acids: CASSIGPSSGYEQFF. DNA of the CDR3: TGTGCCAGTAGTATAGGCCCCTCCAGCGGCTATGAGCAGTTCTTC. Variable domain in full (rest from reference TRBV19 and TRBJ2-1): DGGITQSPKYLFRKEGQNVTLSCEQNLNHDAMYWYRQDPGQGLRLIYYSQIVNDFQKGDIAEGYSVSREKKESFPLTVTSAQKNPTAFYLCASSIGPSSGYEQFFGPGTRLTVL.